Each of the 5 T cell receptor beta chains below was sequenced from the same sample in a study of OX40 agonist ivuxolimab in advanced cancers. Libraries were built with the immunoSEQ multiplex PCR assay. TCRdb provides this immuneACCESS table in a form limited to in-frame rearrangements. Some clones are lacking; in checked studies, under half of them reflect an unresolved V gene, and why the rest are absent is not known. This sample holds around 30,000 clones; approximately 90% were observed only once. Together, the top ten hold roughly a tenth of the sample. The starting material was CD4+ or CD8+ T cells sorted from blood, obtained in a trial of the OX40 agonist ivuxolimab. Receptors were obtained from an adult with an advanced solid tumor such as melanoma, head and neck, liver or kidney cancer.

The chain is built from TRBV2 and TRBJ1-5; maybe TRBD1 (6 bases). CDR1 is SNHLY and CDR2 is FYNNEI in the germline V gene. The CDR3 is 14 residues long. Trimming shortened V by 6 bases and J by 7 bases, and 16 bases separated the two germline ends. The DNA of the CDR3 is TGTGCCAGCAGAGGCAGGGGCTTGGAGCAGCCCCAGCATTTT. Residues: CASRGRGLEQPQHF.

V gene TRBV7-2 combines with J gene TRBJ2-5; D not resolved. CDR3 size: 17 residues. V dropped 1 base and J dropped 1 base, with 16 bases sitting between them. Germline lookup yields CDR1 SGHTA and CDR2 FQGNSA. The CDR3 nucleotides are TGTGCCAGCAGCTTAGTTCCCGGACCCTCGTCCCAAGAGACCCAGTACTTC. Protein product: CASSLVPGPSSQETQYF.

The gene calls are TRBV7-9 and TRBJ1-1; maybe TRBD1 (5 bases). V was shortened by 6 bases and J by 6 bases, with 11 bases between the two germline ends. The CDR3 has 12 amino acids. Germline V gene sequence: CDR1 SEHNR, CDR2 FQNEAQ (reference sequence). This CDR3 is CASRDQGSEAFF. The DNA for the CDR3 is TGTGCCAGCAGGGACCAGGGATCTGAAGCTTTCTTT.

DNA of the CDR3: TGTGCCATCAGCTTCAACTCTGGAAACACCATATATTTT. This sequence encodes CAISFNSGNTIYF. The V gene is TRBV10-3, the J gene TRBJ1-3; no firm D call. Trimming pared 6 bases from V and 0 bases from J, leaving 6 bases between. In germline, CDR1 is ENHRY, CDR2 SYGVKD. The CDR3 consists of 13 residues.

The V gene is TRBV5-1, the J gene TRBJ1-1, with 8 bases that match TRBD1. This CDR3 has 16 amino acids. Germline loops: CDR1 SGHRS, CDR2 YFSETQ. Trimming cost V 3 bases and J 3 bases; bases outside gene matches: 10. Written as DNA, the CDR3 is TGCGCCAGCAGCTCTAACGACAGGGGATATGACACTGAAGCTTTCTTT. Translation: CASSSNDRGYDTEAFF.